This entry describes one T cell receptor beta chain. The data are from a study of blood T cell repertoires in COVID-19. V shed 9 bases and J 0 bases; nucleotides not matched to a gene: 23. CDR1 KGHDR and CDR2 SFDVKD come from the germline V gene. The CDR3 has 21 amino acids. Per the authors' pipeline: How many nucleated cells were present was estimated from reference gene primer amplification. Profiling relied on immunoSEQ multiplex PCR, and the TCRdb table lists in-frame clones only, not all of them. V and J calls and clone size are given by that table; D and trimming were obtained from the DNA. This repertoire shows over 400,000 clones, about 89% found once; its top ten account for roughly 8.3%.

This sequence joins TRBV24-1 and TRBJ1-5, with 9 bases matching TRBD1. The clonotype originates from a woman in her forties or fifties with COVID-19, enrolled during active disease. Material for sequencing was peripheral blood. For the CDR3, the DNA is TGTGCCACCCGGGACAGGGAGGCCGGGCCGAGGGTATGGTATAGCAATCAGCCCCAGCATTTT. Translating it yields CATRDREAGPRVWYSNQPQHF.